Listed below are T cell receptor beta chains from one sample, sequenced in a study of cytomegalovirus exposure and HLA in healthy donors. The protocol was immunoSEQ multiplex PCR, while the TCRdb copy is restricted to in-frame clones and leaves out a portion. The data contain approximately 150,000 clones, 76% of them singletons. The material sequenced was PBMCs. The source of these receptors is a woman aged 40 to 50 in good health and CMV-seronegative. The CDR3 runs from the conserved cysteine through the conserved F or W. Clone size, where shown, is once, few, many, or a class for clones that have expanded.

cdr3_length	j_call	v_call	clone_size	cdr3_aa
17	TRBJ1-1	TRBV9	NA	CASSSLRDSYMNTEAFF
19	TRBJ1-1	TRBV2	NA	CASMGGSGPPYSMNTEAFF
14	TRBJ1-2	TRBV6-1	few	CASTQTGLNYGYTF
15	TRBJ2-5	TRBV11-3	NA	CASSLGGQVQETQYF
15	TRBJ1-4	TRBV28	NA	CASSLHRVGAEKLFF
13	TRBJ2-5	TRBV21-1	NA	CASSLEGQETQYF
16	TRBJ2-3	TRBV25-1	NA	CASSEGLAVYTDTQYF
15	TRBJ1-5	TRBV6-6	NA	CASSYPGQGLESQHF
16	TRBJ1-1	TRBV5-1	few	CASSLRGTAMNTEAFF
15	TRBJ2-7	TRBV18	NA	CASSPTSGGAYEQYF
12	TRBJ1-2	TRBV18	NA	CASSPDRNGYTF
15	TRBJ2-1	TRBV5-5	NA	CASNEGGTSVDEQFF
14	TRBJ2-7	TRBV18	NA	CASSPPGRLYEQYF
13	TRBJ2-1	TRBV7-7	once	CASSLWRAGEQFF